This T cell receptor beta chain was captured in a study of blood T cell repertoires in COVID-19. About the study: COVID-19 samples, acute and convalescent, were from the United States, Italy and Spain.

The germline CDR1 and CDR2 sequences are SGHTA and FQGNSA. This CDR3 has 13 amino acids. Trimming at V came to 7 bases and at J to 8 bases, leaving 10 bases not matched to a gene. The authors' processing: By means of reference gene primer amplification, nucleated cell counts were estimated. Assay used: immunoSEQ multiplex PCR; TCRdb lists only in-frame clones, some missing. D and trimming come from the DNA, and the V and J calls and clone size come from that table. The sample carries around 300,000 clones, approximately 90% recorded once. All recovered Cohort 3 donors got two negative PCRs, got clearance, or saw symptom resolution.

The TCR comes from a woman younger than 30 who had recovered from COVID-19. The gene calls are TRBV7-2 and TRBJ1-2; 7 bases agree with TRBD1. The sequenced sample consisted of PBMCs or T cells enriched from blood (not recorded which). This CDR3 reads CASNYGRGQGYTF. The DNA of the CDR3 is TGTGCCAGCAATTATGGAAGGGGGCAAGGCTACACCTTC. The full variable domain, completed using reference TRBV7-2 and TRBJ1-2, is GAGVSQSPSNKVTEKGKDVELRCDPISGHTALYWYRQSLGQGLEFLIYFQGNSAPDKSGLPSDRFSAERTGGSVSTLTIQRTQQEDSAVYLCASNYGRGQGYTFGSGTRLTVV.